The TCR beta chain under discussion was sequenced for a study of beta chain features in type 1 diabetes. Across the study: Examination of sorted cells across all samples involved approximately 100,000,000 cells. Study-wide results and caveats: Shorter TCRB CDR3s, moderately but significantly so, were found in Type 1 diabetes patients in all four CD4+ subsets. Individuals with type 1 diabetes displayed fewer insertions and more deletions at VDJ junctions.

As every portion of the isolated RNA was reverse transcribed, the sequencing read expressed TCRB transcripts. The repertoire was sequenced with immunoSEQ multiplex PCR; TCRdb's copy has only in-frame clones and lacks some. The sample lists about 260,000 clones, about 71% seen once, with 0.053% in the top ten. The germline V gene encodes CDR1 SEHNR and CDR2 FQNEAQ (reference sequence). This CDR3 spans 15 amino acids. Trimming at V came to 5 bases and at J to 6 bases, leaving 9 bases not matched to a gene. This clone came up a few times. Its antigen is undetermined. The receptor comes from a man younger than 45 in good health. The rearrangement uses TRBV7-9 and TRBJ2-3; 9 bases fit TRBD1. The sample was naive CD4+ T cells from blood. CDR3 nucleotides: TGTGCCAGCAGCGAACAGGGGGCAGTTGCGGATACGCAGTATTTT. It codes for CASSEQGAVADTQYF.